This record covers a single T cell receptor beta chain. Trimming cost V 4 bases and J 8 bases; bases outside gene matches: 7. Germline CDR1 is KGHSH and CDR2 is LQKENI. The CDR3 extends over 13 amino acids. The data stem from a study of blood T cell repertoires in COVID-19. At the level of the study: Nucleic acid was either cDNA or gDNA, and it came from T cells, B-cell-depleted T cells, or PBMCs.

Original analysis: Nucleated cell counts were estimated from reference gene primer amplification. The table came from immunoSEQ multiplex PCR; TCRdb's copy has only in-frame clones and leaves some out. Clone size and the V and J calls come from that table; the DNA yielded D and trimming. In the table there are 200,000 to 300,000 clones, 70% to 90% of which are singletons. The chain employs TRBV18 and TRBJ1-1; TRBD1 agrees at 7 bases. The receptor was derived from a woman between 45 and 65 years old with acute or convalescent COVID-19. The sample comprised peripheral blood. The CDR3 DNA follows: TGTGCCAGCTCACTAAACCGGGACAGCGAAGCTTTCTTT. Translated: CASSLNRDSEAFF.